This T cell receptor beta chain was observed in a study of graft-versus-host responses after intestinal transplantation. Study information: Transplant types were multivisceral, liver-intestinal, or isolated intestinal. Regarding the study as a whole: GvH clone levels peaked in circulation, and this peak was associated with early post-transplant HvG declines. Investigators detected GvH clones in recipient marrow, with some emerging earlier in ileum or blood.

This CDR3 is built from 17 residues. Trimming stripped 1 base from V and 0 bases from J, with 13 bases between. Germline lookup yields CDR1 SEHNR and CDR2 FQNEAQ (reference sequence). In regard to this clone: Antigen specificity is unknown.

The table came from immunoSEQ multiplex PCR; TCRdb's copy has only in-frame clones and leaves some out. The profile shows roughly 120,000 clones, approximately 90% of them singletons. The origin of this receptor is a human donor who received an intestinal transplant. The sample was unstimulated CD4+ T cells sorted from spleen or lymph node cells, taken before intestinal transplant. V gene TRBV7-9 combines with J gene TRBJ1-3, with TRBD1 as a possible D gene (6 bases). This CDR3 reads CASSLGGRGISGNTIYF. Here the CDR3 DNA reads TGTGCCAGCAGCTTAGGGGGAAGGGGGATCTCTGGAAACACCATATATTTT. The full variable domain, its missing parts supplied by reference TRBV7-9 and TRBJ1-3, is DTGVSQNPRHKITKRGQNVTFRCDPISEHNRLYWYRQTLGQGPEFLTYFQNEAQLEKSRLLSDRFSAERPKGSFSTLEIQRTEQGDSAMYLCASSLGGRGISGNTIYFGEGSWLTVV.